This is a list of T cell receptor beta chains from one sample in a study of blood T cells in healthy people across ages. One entry per CDR3 protein results from TCRdb running MiXCR on the 5' RACE reads. The data show more than 650,000 distinct CDR3 sequences, approximately 24% seen once. The sample also formed part of further work on T cells of mothers and their children.

The sequenced sample was blood. The origin of the receptors is a boy younger than 18 in good health. CDR3s include the opening cysteine and the closing phenylalanine or tryptophan. D genes are given only for firm matches. Clone size is shown for a subset of rows, as once, few, many or a class of expanded clone.

NA	TRBV12-3/TRBV12-4	NA	TRBJ1-2	CASSLETRYGYTF	TGTGCCAGCAGTTTAGAGACACGCTATGGCTACACCTTC
TRBD1	TRBV5-1	NA	TRBJ2-5	CASSTEDRERETQYF	TGCGCCAGCAGCACGGAGGACAGGGAAAGGGAGACCCAGTACTTC
NA	TRBV9	few	TRBJ1-2	CASRDETSGFNGYTF	TGTGCCAGCAGAGACGAAACCTCAGGGTTTAATGGCTACACCTTC
NA	TRBV7-9	few	TRBJ2-7	CASNPSGDPYEQYF	TGTGCCAGCAACCCGAGCGGTGACCCCTACGAGCAGTACTTC
NA	TRBV4-1	few	TRBJ2-5	CASSTEIQGLGQETQYF	TGCGCCAGCAGCACCGAAATACAGGGTTTAGGGCAAGAGACCCAGTACTTC
TRBD2	TRBV20-1	NA	TRBJ2-3	CSPRTSGNTDTQYF	TGCAGTCCCCGGACTAGCGGGAACACAGATACGCAGTATTTT
NA	TRBV4-2	NA	TRBJ1-4	CASSGREKLFF	TGTGCCAGCAGCGGCCGGGAAAAACTGTTTTTT
NA	TRBV2	NA	TRBJ2-3	CASNPWNTQYF	TGTGCCAGCAACCCTTGGAATACGCAGTATTTT
NA	TRBV20-1	NA	TRBJ2-7	CSAPGDSYEQYF	TGCAGTGCACCAGGGGATTCCTACGAGCAGTACTTC
NA	TRBV19	NA	TRBJ1-4	CASSIGGGRVNEKLFF	TGTGCCAGTAGTATTGGCGGGGGGCGAGTGAATGAAAAACTGTTTTTT
NA	TRBV30	NA	TRBJ2-2	CAWSGVYTGELFF	TGTGCCTGGAGTGGGGTTTACACCGGGGAGCTGTTTTTT